These 21 T cell receptor beta chains share one sample of origin, sequenced in a study of cytomegalovirus exposure and HLA in healthy donors. TCRdb's table, derived via immunoSEQ multiplex PCR, lists solely in-frame clones and lacks some. The sample holds tens of thousands of clones; around 90% are singletons and the top ten take 2% to 2.5%. Sequencing used PBMCs. The receptors derive from a young man in good health and CMV-seronegative.

The chain has TRBV5-5 and TRBJ2-7; a weak D match, TRBD2 (6 bases). The V gene's germline CDR1 is SGHKS and CDR2 YYEKEE (reference sequence). The CDR3 totals 18 residues. V was pared by 6 bases and J by 4 bases, with 29 bases between. The DNA of the CDR3 is TGTGCCAGCACCCGGGAACCCCCGGGACTGCGGTTGGGGTACGAGCAGTACTTC. This translates into CASTREPPGLRLGYEQYF.

Turning to this clone: The sample carries other DNA sequences with the same CDR3. CDR3 sequence reads: CASSGLAGGYNEQFF. CDR3 bases: TGTGCCAGCAGCGGGCTAGCGGGGGGTTACAATGAGCAGTTCTTC. The chain links TRBV2 to TRBJ2-1; TRBD2 agrees at 11 bases. With V trimmed by 6 bases and J by 4 bases, 5 bases remained unmatched. The CDR3 consists of 15 residues. CDR1 SNHLY and CDR2 FYNNEI come from the germline V gene.

The chain couples TRBV6-5 to TRBJ2-7; a possible D gene is TRBD1 (5 bases). V lost 0 bases to trimming and J lost 6 bases, with 18 bases between them. The CDR3 loop spans 16 amino acids. Germline lookup yields CDR1 MNHEY and CDR2 SVGAGI. The CDR3 DNA is TGTGCCAGCAGTTACTCGCTCGTCGGTGGACATTTCGAGCAGTACTTC. Its translation: CASSYSLVGGHFEQYF.

CDR3 loop: CASSGTSGRAGGELFF. In DNA, the CDR3 is TGTGCCAGCAGTGGGACTAGCGGGAGGGCCGGCGGGGAGCTGTTTTTT. The gene calls are TRBV6-1 and TRBJ2-2; 15 positions agree with TRBD2. V shed 4 bases and J 7 bases; nucleotides not matched to a gene: 4. Looked up from germline, CDR1 is MNHNS and CDR2 is SASEGT. This CDR3 has 16 residues.

The chain carries TRBV28 and TRBJ1-1; no clear D. The germline V gene has CDR1 MDHEN and CDR2 SYDVKM. The CDR3 extends over 15 amino acids. The V end lost 6 bases, the J end lost 1 base, and 15 bases lay between the germline ends. CDR3 DNA sequence: TGTGCCAGCAGCGGGTCGATCTGGCGGAACACTGAAGCTTTCTTT. Its protein product is CASSGSIWRNTEAFF. The full variable domain, rest sourced from reference TRBV28 and TRBJ1-1, is DVKVTQSSRYLVKRTGEKVFLECVQDMDHENMFWYRQDPGLGLRLIYFSYDVKMKEKGDIPEGYSVSREKKERFSLILESASTNQTSMYLCASSGSIWRNTEAFFGQGTRLTVV.

This chain joins TRBV18 and TRBJ2-7; D may be TRBD2 (6 bases). The CDR3 is 14 residues long. V lost 1 base and J lost 3, with 10 bases in between. The V gene's germline CDR1 is KGHSH and CDR2 LQKENI. The CDR3 loop reads CASSPRRGNYEQYF. The DNA of the CDR3 is TGTGCCAGCTCACCACGTCGGGGGAACTACGAGCAGTACTTC.

The chain employs TRBV27 and TRBJ2-1; D remains unclear. V was clipped by 5 bases and J by 7 bases, with 15 bases between them. CDR1 and CDR2 from the germline V gene are MNHEY and SMNVEV (reference sequence). The CDR3 is made up of 14 amino acids. The CDR3 loop is CASSRASSRNEQFF. The DNA of the CDR3 is TGTGCCAGCAGTAGAGCCTCCTCTCGGAATGAGCAGTTCTTC.

J is TRBJ1-4 and V is TRBV5-1; 8 bases agree with TRBD1. CDR3 length equals 20 residues. After removal of 4 bases from V and 5 bases from J, the junction contained 22 bases not matched to a gene. From germline, CDR1 is SGHRS and CDR2 YFSETQ. The CDR3 is CASSPGGLTGQGVLNEKLFF. CDR3 coding DNA: TGCGCCAGCAGCCCCGGGGGTCTCACTGGACAGGGAGTTTTAAATGAAAAACTGTTTTTT.

The chain's CDR3 is CASSPPGLSLDTQYF. CDR3 nucleotide sequence: TGTGCCAGCAGCCCCCCGGGACTTAGTTTAGATACGCAGTATTTT. This chain joins TRBV7-2 and TRBJ2-3, with D tentatively TRBD2 (6 bases). Germline V gives CDR1 SGHTA, CDR2 FQGNSA. CDR3 length: 15 residues. The V end lost 5 bases, the J end lost 5 bases, and 17 bases lay between the germline ends.

This chain joins TRBV5-1 and TRBJ2-1; D is uncertain. The V gene lost 3 bases and the J gene lost 4 bases, with 11 bases spanning the gap. This CDR3 comprises 14 residues. Germline assignment: CDR1 SGHRS and CDR2 YFSETQ. The CDR3 is CASSSSTGYNEQFF. The CDR3 DNA sequence: TGCGCCAGCAGCTCCTCAACCGGGTACAATGAGCAGTTCTTC.

This chain links TRBV28 with TRBJ1-5; TRBD1 is a possible D gene (6 bases). Trimming cost V 5 bases and J 10 bases, with 15 bases left between them. This CDR3 comprises 13 residues. Germline CDR1 reads MDHEN; CDR2 reads SYDVKM. CDR3 region: CASSLTAGVPQHF. DNA for the CDR3: TGTGCCAGCAGTCTAACCGCAGGGGTACCCCAGCATTTT.

This chain links TRBV27 with TRBJ2-1, with TRBD1 as a possible D gene (5 bases). CDR3 length: 14 residues. Between the trimmed V and J ends, which lost 5 bases and 0 bases, there was a span of 8 bases. Germline V gives CDR1 MNHEY, CDR2 SMNVEV (reference sequence). The CDR3: CASSQGSSYNEQFF. CDR3 bases: TGTGCCAGCAGTCAGGGAAGCTCCTACAATGAGCAGTTCTTC.

There are a few counts of this clone. The V call is TRBV11-2, the J call TRBJ2-7; 8 nucleotides align to TRBD2. J gave up 7 bases and V 5 bases, and 4 bases lay outside the gene matches. Looked up from germline, CDR1 is SGHAT and CDR2 is FQNNGV. The CDR3 length is 12 residues. CDR3 DNA: TGTGCCAGCAGCCCCACGGGGGGGGAGCAGTACTTC. Translation: CASSPTGGEQYF.

J is TRBJ2-7 and V is TRBV20-1, with unresolved D. Germline lookup yields CDR1 DFQATT and CDR2 SNEGSKA (reference sequence). The CDR3 covers 10 residues. CDR3 sequence (DNA): TGCAGGGTCGGGTCTCGGGAGCAGTACTTC. Translation: CRVGSREQYF.

The V gene is TRBV5-1, the J gene TRBJ2-7; 13 bases are a match to TRBD2. Per the germline V gene, CDR1 is SGHRS and CDR2 is YFSETQ. The CDR3 runs 18 residues. Trimming took 1 base from V and 3 from J; bases not matched to a gene: 10. CDR3: CASSLLISGLAGDYEQYF. The CDR3 region has the DNA TGCGCCAGCAGCTTGTTGATCTCTGGACTAGCGGGAGACTACGAGCAGTACTTC.

The CDR3 is CACPKHPGQSPYEQYF. Here the CDR3 DNA reads TGTGCCTGCCCCAAACACCCGGGACAGAGTCCCTACGAGCAGTACTTC. This chain links TRBV30 with TRBJ2-7; 7 bases fit TRBD1. The CDR3 runs to 16 residues. The V gene end was trimmed by 6 bases and the J gene end by 2 bases; junction bases not matched to a gene: 16. The germline V gene has CDR1 GTSNPN and CDR2 SVGIG (reference sequence). Based on the CDR3 plus reference TRBV30 and TRBJ2-7, the full variable domain is SQTIHQWPATLVQPVGSPLSLECTVEGTSNPNLYWYRQAAGRGLQLLFYSVGIGQISSEVPQNLSASRPQDRQFILSSKKLLLSDSGFYLCACPKHPGQSPYEQYFGPGTRLTVT.

J is TRBJ2-2 and V is TRBV14; D ambiguous. V was pared by 4 bases and J by 3 bases, with 9 bases between. This CDR3 spans 14 amino acids. Germline lookup yields CDR1 SGHDN and CDR2 FVKESK. CDR3 DNA: TGTGCCAGCAGCCGTCTCTTCCACACCGGGGAGCTGTTTTTT. Residues: CASSRLFHTGELFF.

The rearrangement joins TRBV14 to TRBJ2-7; D gene uncertain. V was pared by 4 bases and J by 6 bases, with 16 bases between. Germline assignment: CDR1 SGHDN and CDR2 FVKESK. The CDR3 contains 14 residues. The DNA of the CDR3 is TGTGCCAGCAGCCCACGAATCGTCACGGGCGAGCAGTACTTC. Its translation: CASSPRIVTGEQYF.

CDR3 residues: CASSIEAGTEAFF. DNA of the CDR3: TGTGCCAGTAGTATTGAGGCCGGGACTGAAGCTTTCTTT. The V call is TRBV19, the J call TRBJ1-1, with unresolved D. CDR3 size: 13 residues. V gave up 3 bases and J gave up 5 bases, with 10 bases separating them. Germline loops: CDR1 LNHDA, CDR2 SQIVND (reference sequence).

This rearrangement joins TRBV30 to TRBJ1-2, with D possibly matching TRBD1 (5 bases). The CDR3 consists of 13 residues. Germline V lookup: CDR1 GTSNPN, CDR2 SVGIG (reference sequence). The V end was cut by 2 bases, the J end by 8 bases, with 15 bases between. The CDR3, as DNA: TGTGCCTGGAGTAGCGGGACTCCGTCGGGCTACACCTTC. Its protein is CAWSSGTPSGYTF.

This chain connects TRBV11-2 to TRBJ2-1, with 11 bases aligning to TRBD2. The CDR3 runs to 16 residues. Germline lookup yields CDR1 SGHAT and CDR2 FQNNGV. The trim removed 4 bases at V and 2 bases at J, leaving 4 bases unmatched. The CDR3 DNA is TGTGCCAGCAGCTCCTCTAGCGGGAGGACCTACAATGAGCAGTTCTTC. Protein: CASSSSSGRTYNEQFF.